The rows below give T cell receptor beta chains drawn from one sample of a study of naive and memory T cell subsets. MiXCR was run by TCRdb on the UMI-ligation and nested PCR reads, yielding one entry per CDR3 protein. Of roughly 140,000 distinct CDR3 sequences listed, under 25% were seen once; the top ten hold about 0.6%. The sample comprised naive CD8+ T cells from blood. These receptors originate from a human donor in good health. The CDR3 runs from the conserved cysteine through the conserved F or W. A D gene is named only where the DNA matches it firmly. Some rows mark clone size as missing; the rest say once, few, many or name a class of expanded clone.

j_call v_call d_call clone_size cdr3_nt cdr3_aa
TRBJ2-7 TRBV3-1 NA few TGTGCCAGCAGCCAAGGAATCCGGAGAACGAGCTCCTACGAGCAGTACTTC CASSQGIRRTSSYEQYF
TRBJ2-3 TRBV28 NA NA TGTGCCAGCAGTTTACGGGGGGCAGGTCTTAAAGATACGCAGTATTTT CASSLRGAGLKDTQYF
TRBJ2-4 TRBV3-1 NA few TGTGCCAGCAGCCAAGGAAGCCTAGCCAAAAACATTCAGTACTTC CASSQGSLAKNIQYF
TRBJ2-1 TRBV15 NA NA TGTGCCACCAGCAGTCCCCTTTCTGGGGACGAGGATGAGCAGTTCTTC CATSSPLSGDEDEQFF
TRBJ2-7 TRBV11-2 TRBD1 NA TGTGCCAGCAGCTTAGCTACCGGGACAGAGGTCTGGTTCTACGAGCAGTACTTC CASSLATGTEVWFYEQYF
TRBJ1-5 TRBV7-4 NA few TGTGCCAGCAGCTCAGGGCGGAGGGAGGAATTTGAATTAAATCAGCCCCAGCATTTT CASSSGRREEFELNQPQHF
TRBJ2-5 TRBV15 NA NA TGTGCCACCAGCGCGTCCGGTGGGGGTATAGAGACCCAGTACTTC CATSASGGGIETQYF
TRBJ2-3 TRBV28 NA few TGTGCCAGCAGTACTATGGACTTTGGAGACACAGATACGCAGTATTTT CASSTMDFGDTDTQYF
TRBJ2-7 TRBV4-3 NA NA TGCGCCAGCAGCCAAGAGGGTCCGCGGGCAGGGGGGTACGAGCAGTACTTC CASSQEGPRAGGYEQYF
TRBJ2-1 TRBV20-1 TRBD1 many TGCAGTGCTCCCGGGACAGGGCGAGGCTCCTACAATGAGCAGTTCTTC CSAPGTGRGSYNEQFF
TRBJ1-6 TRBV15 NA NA TGTGCCACCAGCACTACACAGAATTCACCCCTCCACTTT CATSTTQNSPLHF